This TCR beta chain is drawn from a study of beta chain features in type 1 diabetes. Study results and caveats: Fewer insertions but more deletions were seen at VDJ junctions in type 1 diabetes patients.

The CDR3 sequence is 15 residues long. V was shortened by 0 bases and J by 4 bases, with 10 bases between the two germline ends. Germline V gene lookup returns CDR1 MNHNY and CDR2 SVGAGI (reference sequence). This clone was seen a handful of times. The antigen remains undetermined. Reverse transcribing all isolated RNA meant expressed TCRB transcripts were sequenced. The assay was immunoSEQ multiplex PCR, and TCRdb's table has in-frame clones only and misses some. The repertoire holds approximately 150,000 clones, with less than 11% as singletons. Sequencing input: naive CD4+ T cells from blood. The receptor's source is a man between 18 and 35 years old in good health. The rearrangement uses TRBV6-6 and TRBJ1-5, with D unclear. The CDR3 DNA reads TGTGCCAGCAGTTACTCCAGGTATTCAAATCAGCCCCAGCATTTT. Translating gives CASSYSRYSNQPQHF.